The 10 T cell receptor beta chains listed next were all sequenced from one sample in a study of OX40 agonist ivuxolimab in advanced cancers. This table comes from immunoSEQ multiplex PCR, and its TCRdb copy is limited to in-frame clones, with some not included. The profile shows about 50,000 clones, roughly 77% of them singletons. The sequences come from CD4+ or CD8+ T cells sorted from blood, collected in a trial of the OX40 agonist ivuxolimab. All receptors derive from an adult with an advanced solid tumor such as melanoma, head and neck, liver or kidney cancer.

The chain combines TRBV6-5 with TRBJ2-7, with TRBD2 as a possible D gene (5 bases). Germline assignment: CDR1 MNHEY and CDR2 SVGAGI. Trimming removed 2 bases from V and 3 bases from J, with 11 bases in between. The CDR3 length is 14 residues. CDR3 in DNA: TGTGCCAGCAGTTACGGGGTGGAGGACTACGAGCAGTACTTC. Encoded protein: CASSYGVEDYEQYF.

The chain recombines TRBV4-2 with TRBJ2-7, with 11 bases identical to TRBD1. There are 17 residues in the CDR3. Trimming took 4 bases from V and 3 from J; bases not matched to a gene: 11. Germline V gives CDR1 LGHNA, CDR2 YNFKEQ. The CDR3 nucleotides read TGTGCCAGCAGCCTTCAAATGGTGGGACAGGGGGTCTACGAGCAGTACTTC. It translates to CASSLQMVGQGVYEQYF.

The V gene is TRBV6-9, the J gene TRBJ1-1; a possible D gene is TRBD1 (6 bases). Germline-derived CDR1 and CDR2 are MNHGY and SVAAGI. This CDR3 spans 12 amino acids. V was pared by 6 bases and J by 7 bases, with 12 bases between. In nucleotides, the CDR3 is TGTGCCAGCAGCTCTGTACAGGGTGAAGCTTTCTTT. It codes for CASSSVQGEAFF.

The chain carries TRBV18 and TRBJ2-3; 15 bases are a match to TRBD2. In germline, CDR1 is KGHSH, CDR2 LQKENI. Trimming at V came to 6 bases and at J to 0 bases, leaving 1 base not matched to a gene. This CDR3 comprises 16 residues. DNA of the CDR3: TGTGCCAGCTCCGGACTAGCGGGAGGGAGCACAGATACGCAGTATTTT. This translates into CASSGLAGGSTDTQYF.

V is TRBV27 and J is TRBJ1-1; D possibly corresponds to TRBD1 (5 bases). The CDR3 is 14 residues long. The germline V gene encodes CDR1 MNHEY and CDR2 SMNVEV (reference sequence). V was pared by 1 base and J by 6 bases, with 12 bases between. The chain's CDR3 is CASSLFTRDSEAFF. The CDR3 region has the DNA TGTGCCAGCAGTTTATTTACCAGGGACTCTGAAGCTTTCTTT.

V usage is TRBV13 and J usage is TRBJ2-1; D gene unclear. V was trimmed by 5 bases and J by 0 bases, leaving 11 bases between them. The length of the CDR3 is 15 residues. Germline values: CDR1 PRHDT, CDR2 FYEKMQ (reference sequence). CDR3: CASSIRVISYNEQFF. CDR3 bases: TGTGCCAGCAGCATTAGGGTCATCTCCTACAATGAGCAGTTCTTC.

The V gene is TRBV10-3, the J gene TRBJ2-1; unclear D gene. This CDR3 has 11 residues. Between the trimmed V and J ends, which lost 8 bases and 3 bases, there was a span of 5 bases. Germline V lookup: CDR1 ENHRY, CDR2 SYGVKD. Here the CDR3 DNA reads TGTGCCATCGCCGGCTACAATGAGCAGTTCTTC. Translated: CAIAGYNEQFF.

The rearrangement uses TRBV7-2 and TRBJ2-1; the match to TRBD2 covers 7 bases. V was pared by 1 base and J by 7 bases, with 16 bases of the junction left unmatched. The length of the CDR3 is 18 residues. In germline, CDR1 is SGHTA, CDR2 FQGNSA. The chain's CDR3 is CASSLVYSSGIITNEQFF. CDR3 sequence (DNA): TGTGCCAGCAGCTTAGTATATTCGAGCGGGATTATCACGAATGAGCAGTTCTTC.

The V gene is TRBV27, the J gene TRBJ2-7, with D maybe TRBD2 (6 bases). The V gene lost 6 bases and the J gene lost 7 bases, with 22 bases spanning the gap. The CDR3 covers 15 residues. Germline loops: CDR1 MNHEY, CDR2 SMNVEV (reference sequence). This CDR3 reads CASSLREDIPLEQYF. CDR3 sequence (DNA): TGTGCCAGCAGCCTGAGGGAGGACATTCCCTTGGAGCAGTACTTC.

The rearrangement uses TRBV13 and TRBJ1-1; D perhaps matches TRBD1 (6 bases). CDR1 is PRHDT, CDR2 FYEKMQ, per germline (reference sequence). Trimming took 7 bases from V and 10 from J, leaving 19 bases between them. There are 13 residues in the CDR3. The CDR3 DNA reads TGTGCCAGCAACTTGGGCGGGGGGCTGACAGCTTTCTTT. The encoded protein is CASNLGGGLTAFF.